The rows below give T cell receptor beta chains drawn from one sample of a study of read filtering for tumor transcriptome and immune sequencing. TCRdb reprocessed the reads via MiXCR and lists one record per CDR3 protein. In the table there are roughly 18,000 distinct CDR3 sequences, about 20% of which are singletons. Sequencing was carried out using a population of CD138-negative cells sorted from bone marrow. These receptors all stem from a donor at least 40 years old with multiple myeloma. CDR3s include the opening cysteine and the closing phenylalanine or tryptophan. A D gene is named only where the DNA matches it firmly. Not every row has a clone size; where given, it reads once, few, many or a size class.

j_gene: TRBJ2-5
v_gene: TRBV27
len: 16
d_gene: TRBD1
abundance: .
CDR3aa: CASSFSPGTDQETQYF
CDR3nt: TGTGCCAGCAGTTTTTCCCCCGGGACAGACCAAGAGACCCAGTACTTC

j_gene: TRBJ2-1
v_gene: TRBV28
len: 17
d_gene: .
abundance: .
CDR3aa: CASSHNTRTGGHDEQFF
CDR3nt: TGTGCCAGCAGCCATAACACCCGGACTGGCGGCCACGATGAGCAGTTCTTC

j_gene: TRBJ2-3
v_gene: TRBV30
len: 12
d_gene: TRBD2
abundance: many
CDR3aa: CAWKLAGDTQYF
CDR3nt: TGTGCCTGGAAACTAGCGGGAGATACGCAGTATTTT

j_gene: TRBJ2-3
v_gene: TRBV25-1
len: 12
d_gene: .
abundance: many
CDR3aa: CASRELTDTQYF
CDR3nt: TGTGCCAGCAGAGAACTAACAGATACGCAGTATTTT

j_gene: TRBJ2-7
v_gene: TRBV12-3/TRBV12-4
len: 13
d_gene: .
abundance: few
CDR3aa: CASKTTGINEQYF
CDR3nt: TGTGCCAGCAAGACGACAGGTATAAACGAGCAGTACTTC

j_gene: TRBJ2-6
v_gene: TRBV7-9
len: 17
d_gene: TRBD1
abundance: .
CDR3aa: CASSSPGQRSGANVLTF
CDR3nt: TGTGCCAGCAGCAGTCCGGGACAGAGGTCTGGGGCCAACGTCCTGACTTTC

j_gene: TRBJ2-1
v_gene: TRBV6-2/TRBV6-3
len: 15
d_gene: TRBD2
abundance: medium-sized
CDR3aa: CASSYVGLGMDEQFF
CDR3nt: TGTGCCAGCAGTTACGTCGGACTAGGCATGGATGAGCAGTTCTTC

j_gene: TRBJ2-3
v_gene: TRBV29-1
len: 14
d_gene: TRBD2
abundance: .
CDR3aa: CSTSPSGIQDTQYF
CDR3nt: TGCAGCACTTCACCTAGCGGGATACAGGATACGCAGTATTTT

j_gene: TRBJ2-5
v_gene: TRBV28
len: 12
d_gene: .
abundance: many
CDR3aa: CASKSGQETQYF
CDR3nt: TGTGCCAGCAAAAGCGGTCAAGAGACCCAGTACTTC

j_gene: TRBJ2-1
v_gene: TRBV20-1
len: 16
d_gene: .
abundance: many
CDR3aa: CSASKLGGRTYNEQFF
CDR3nt: TGCAGTGCTAGCAAATTAGGGGGGAGGACGTACAATGAGCAGTTCTTC

j_gene: TRBJ2-7
v_gene: TRBV29-1
len: 14
d_gene: TRBD2
abundance: medium-sized
CDR3aa: CSVEGRSGSYEQYF
CDR3nt: TGCAGCGTTGAAGGGAGGAGCGGGAGCTACGAGCAGTACTTC

j_gene: TRBJ2-7
v_gene: TRBV20-1
len: 12
d_gene: .
abundance: many
CDR3aa: CSARAGLDEQYF
CDR3nt: TGCAGTGCTAGGGCGGGGTTGGACGAGCAGTACTTC

j_gene: TRBJ1-2
v_gene: TRBV3-1
len: 14
d_gene: .
abundance: .
CDR3aa: CASSPTGANYGYTF
CDR3nt: TGTGCCAGCAGCCCCACGGGGGCGAACTATGGCTACACCTTC

j_gene: TRBJ1-2
v_gene: TRBV2
len: 15
d_gene: TRBD1
abundance: .
CDR3aa: CASSELGQGTYGYTF
CDR3nt: TGTGCCAGCAGTGAATTGGGACAGGGAACCTATGGCTACACCTTC

j_gene: TRBJ1-6
v_gene: TRBV9
len: 14
d_gene: .
abundance: once
CDR3aa: CASSWGADNSPLHF
CDR3nt: TGTGCCAGCAGCTGGGGAGCGGATAATTCACCCCTCCACTTT

j_gene: TRBJ2-1
v_gene: TRBV3-1
len: 14
d_gene: .
abundance: many
CDR3aa: CASSLTLSRNEQFF
CDR3nt: TGTGCCAGCAGCCTCACGTTGAGTCGGAATGAGCAGTTCTTC

j_gene: TRBJ2-3
v_gene: TRBV18
len: 14
d_gene: TRBD2
abundance: few
CDR3aa: CASSRLAGTDTQYF
CDR3nt: TGTGCCAGCTCACGGCTAGCGGGCACAGATACGCAGTATTTT

j_gene: TRBJ2-3
v_gene: TRBV20-1
len: 12
d_gene: .
abundance: many
CDR3aa: CSAPGQGDTQYF
CDR3nt: TGCAGTGCGCCGGGGCAGGGGGATACGCAGTATTTT

j_gene: TRBJ2-7
v_gene: TRBV20-1
len: 15
d_gene: TRBD2
abundance: few
CDR3aa: CSATSGSESPYEQYF
CDR3nt: TGCAGTGCTACTAGCGGGAGCGAAAGCCCCTACGAGCAGTACTTC

j_gene: TRBJ2-2
v_gene: TRBV28
len: 16
d_gene: TRBD1
abundance: few
CDR3aa: CASSFRDRRNTGELFF
CDR3nt: TGTGCCAGCAGTTTTAGGGACAGGAGGAACACCGGGGAGCTGTTTTTT

j_gene: TRBJ2-3
v_gene: TRBV2
len: 15
d_gene: .
abundance: .
CDR3aa: CASSEGERGTDAQYF
CDR3nt: TGTGCCAGCAGTGAGGGGGAACGGGGAACAGATGCGCAGTATTTT

j_gene: TRBJ2-5
v_gene: TRBV29-1
len: 13
d_gene: TRBD2
abundance: .
CDR3aa: CSVWASGQETQYF
CDR3nt: TGCAGCGTGTGGGCTAGCGGTCAAGAGACCCAGTACTTC

j_gene: TRBJ2-7
v_gene: TRBV7-9
len: 12
d_gene: .
abundance: many
CDR3aa: CASSLAQYEQYF
CDR3nt: TGTGCCAGCAGCTTAGCCCAGTACGAGCAGTACTTC

j_gene: TRBJ2-3
v_gene: TRBV6-1
len: 15
d_gene: .
abundance: .
CDR3aa: CASSLRSGRTDTQYF
CDR3nt: TGTGCCAGCAGTCTACGTTCAGGACGGACAGATACGCAGTATTTT

j_gene: TRBJ2-7
v_gene: TRBV28
len: 15
d_gene: .
abundance: .
CDR3aa: CASSLFRGDGYEQYF
CDR3nt: TGTGCCAGCAGCCTATTCCGGGGAGACGGGTACGAGCAGTACTTC

j_gene: TRBJ1-5
v_gene: TRBV28
len: 15
d_gene: TRBD1
abundance: medium-sized
CDR3aa: CASRDRGRGNQPQHF
CDR3nt: TGTGCCAGCAGGGACAGGGGGAGAGGCAATCAGCCCCAGCATTTT

j_gene: TRBJ2-1
v_gene: TRBV28
len: 14
d_gene: .
abundance: .
CDR3aa: CASSFLDSLNEQFF
CDR3nt: TGTGCCAGCAGTTTTCTGGACAGCTTGAATGAGCAGTTCTTC

j_gene: TRBJ1-1
v_gene: TRBV4-2
len: 16
d_gene: TRBD1
abundance: .
CDR3aa: CASSQDLRGRYTEAFF
CDR3nt: TGTGCCAGCAGCCAAGATTTGAGGGGGCGATACACTGAAGCTTTCTTT

j_gene: TRBJ2-1
v_gene: TRBV29-1
len: 16
d_gene: TRBD2
abundance: many
CDR3aa: CSVFRLAGNSYNEQFF
CDR3nt: TGCAGCGTTTTCCGACTAGCGGGGAACTCCTACAATGAGCAGTTCTTC

j_gene: TRBJ1-1
v_gene: TRBV28
len: 13
d_gene: .
abundance: many
CDR3aa: CASLSGRNTEAFF
CDR3nt: TGTGCCAGCCTCTCTGGACGGAACACTGAAGCTTTCTTT

j_gene: TRBJ2-1
v_gene: TRBV3-1
len: 14
d_gene: .
abundance: many
CDR3aa: CASSPPPGEHEQFF
CDR3nt: TGTGCCAGCAGCCCCCCCCCTGGGGAGCATGAGCAGTTCTTC

j_gene: TRBJ2-6
v_gene: TRBV7-2
len: 16
d_gene: .
abundance: medium-sized
CDR3aa: CASSLVPVNRANVLTF
CDR3nt: TGTGCCAGCAGCTTAGTTCCGGTTAACAGGGCCAACGTCCTGACTTTC

j_gene: TRBJ2-2
v_gene: TRBV29-1
len: 14
d_gene: .
abundance: many
CDR3aa: CSASQGQSTGELFF
CDR3nt: TGCAGCGCCTCGCAAGGGCAGTCCACCGGGGAGCTGTTTTTT

j_gene: TRBJ1-4
v_gene: TRBV29-1
len: 13
d_gene: TRBD1
abundance: .
CDR3aa: CSVATGMSEKLFF
CDR3nt: TGCAGCGTTGCGACAGGGATGAGTGAAAAACTGTTTTTT

j_gene: TRBJ2-7
v_gene: TRBV3-1
len: 14
d_gene: TRBD2
abundance: many
CDR3aa: CASSHGTSGYEQYF
CDR3nt: TGTGCCAGCAGCCACGGGACTAGCGGGTACGAGCAGTACTTC

j_gene: TRBJ2-1
v_gene: TRBV11-2
len: 15
d_gene: TRBD1
abundance: many
CDR3aa: CASRSRDRGRNEQFF
CDR3nt: TGTGCCAGCAGGTCCCGGGACAGGGGGCGTAATGAGCAGTTCTTC

j_gene: TRBJ1-5
v_gene: TRBV25-1
len: 14
d_gene: .
abundance: many
CDR3aa: CASSDDRSNQPQHF
CDR3nt: TGTGCCAGCAGTGACGACAGGAGCAATCAGCCCCAGCATTTT

j_gene: TRBJ2-7
v_gene: TRBV9
len: 14
d_gene: .
abundance: many
CDR3aa: CAGSQLGGSYEQYF
CDR3nt: TGTGCCGGCAGCCAACTAGGCGGGTCCTACGAGCAGTACTTC

j_gene: TRBJ2-1
v_gene: TRBV13
len: 13
d_gene: .
abundance: .
CDR3aa: CASSPNSRNEQFF
CDR3nt: TGTGCCAGCAGCCCCAACTCTAGGAATGAGCAGTTCTTC

j_gene: TRBJ2-1
v_gene: TRBV23-1
len: 19
d_gene: .
abundance: few
CDR3aa: CASSHEDPRCRSTYNEQFF
CDR3nt: TGCGCCAGCAGTCATGAGGACCCGCGTTGTAGGAGCACCTACAATGAGCAGTTCTTC

j_gene: TRBJ2-7
v_gene: TRBV28
len: 14
d_gene: .
abundance: .
CDR3aa: CASTESGNAYEQYF
CDR3nt: TGTGCCAGCACCGAGTCAGGTAATGCCTACGAGCAGTACTTC

j_gene: TRBJ2-7
v_gene: TRBV12-3/TRBV12-4
len: 12
d_gene: .
abundance: medium-sized
CDR3aa: CASSPQVYEQYF
CDR3nt: TGTGCCAGCAGCCCACAGGTCTACGAGCAGTACTTC

j_gene: TRBJ2-7
v_gene: TRBV9
len: 13
d_gene: .
abundance: many
CDR3aa: CASSVGWADEQYF
CDR3nt: TGTGCCAGCAGCGTAGGCTGGGCGGACGAGCAGTACTTC

j_gene: TRBJ2-2
v_gene: TRBV28
len: 16
d_gene: TRBD2
abundance: many
CDR3aa: CASSASGGPGVRELFF
CDR3nt: TGTGCCAGCAGCGCATCGGGAGGGCCGGGGGTCCGGGAGCTGTTTTTT

j_gene: TRBJ1-5
v_gene: TRBV2
len: 15
d_gene: .
abundance: .
CDR3aa: CASSEILPVGQPQHF
CDR3nt: TGTGCCAGCAGTGAAATACTACCAGTCGGACAGCCCCAGCATTTT

j_gene: TRBJ2-3
v_gene: TRBV29-1
len: 14
d_gene: TRBD2
abundance: many
CDR3aa: CSVRLAGAPDTQYF
CDR3nt: TGCAGCGTCCGACTAGCGGGAGCCCCAGATACGCAGTATTTT

j_gene: TRBJ2-1
v_gene: TRBV7-9
len: 16
d_gene: TRBD2
abundance: .
CDR3aa: CASSSLKREAYNEQFF
CDR3nt: TGTGCCAGCAGCTCCCTAAAACGGGAGGCCTACAATGAGCAGTTCTTC

j_gene: TRBJ1-1
v_gene: TRBV30
len: 13
d_gene: TRBD1
abundance: .
CDR3aa: CAWSEGQGTEAFF
CDR3nt: TGTGCCTGGAGTGAGGGACAGGGAACTGAAGCTTTCTTT

j_gene: TRBJ2-7
v_gene: TRBV6-2/TRBV6-3
len: 13
d_gene: .
abundance: .
CDR3aa: CVSMEWNSYEQYF
CDR3nt: TGTGTCAGCATGGAGTGGAACTCCTACGAGCAGTACTTC

j_gene: TRBJ2-1
v_gene: TRBV5-1
len: 15
d_gene: TRBD2
abundance: once
CDR3aa: CASSLELAGGYEQFF
CDR3nt: TGCGCCAGCAGCTTGGAACTAGCGGGAGGCTATGAGCAGTTCTTC

j_gene: TRBJ1-2
v_gene: TRBV29-1
len: 14
d_gene: .
abundance: many
CDR3aa: CSVEGGRAAPAKTF
CDR3nt: TGCAGCGTTGAAGGAGGCAGGGCCGCGCCGGCTAAGACCTTC

j_gene: TRBJ1-5
v_gene: TRBV6-5
len: 12
d_gene: .
abundance: many
CDR3aa: CASSYQEAAQHF
CDR3nt: TGTGCCAGCAGTTACCAGGAGGCAGCCCAGCATTTT

j_gene: TRBJ2-5
v_gene: TRBV20-1
len: 13
d_gene: .
abundance: many
CDR3aa: CSARGPAGETQYF
CDR3nt: TGCAGTGCTAGGGGGCCGGCCGGGGAGACCCAGTACTTC

j_gene: TRBJ2-5
v_gene: TRBV7-2
len: 14
d_gene: TRBD2
abundance: many
CDR3aa: CASSFLAGVETQYF
CDR3nt: TGTGCCAGCAGCTTTTTAGCGGGAGTAGAGACCCAGTACTTC

j_gene: TRBJ2-6
v_gene: TRBV7-9
len: 18
d_gene: .
abundance: many
CDR3aa: CASSFGTARLSGANVLTF
CDR3nt: TGTGCCAGCAGTTTCGGGACCGCTCGGCTCTCTGGGGCCAACGTCCTGACTTTC

j_gene: TRBJ2-3
v_gene: TRBV6-4
len: 15
d_gene: .
abundance: medium-sized
CDR3aa: CASSDAGHAPDTQYF
CDR3nt: TGTGCCAGCAGTGACGCGGGACACGCACCAGATACGCAGTATTTT

j_gene: TRBJ1-3
v_gene: TRBV18
len: 20
d_gene: TRBD1
abundance: many
CDR3aa: CASSPPVIWDRDLSGNTIYF
CDR3nt: TGTGCCAGCTCACCGCCGGTGATCTGGGACAGGGATCTCTCTGGAAACACCATATATTTT

j_gene: TRBJ2-7
v_gene: TRBV20-1
len: 12
d_gene: .
abundance: .
CDR3aa: CSASPPNYEQYF
CDR3nt: TGCAGTGCTAGCCCCCCGAACTACGAGCAGTACTTC

j_gene: TRBJ2-7
v_gene: TRBV6-4
len: 13
d_gene: TRBD2
abundance: many
CDR3aa: CASRAGELHEQYF
CDR3nt: TGTGCCAGCAGAGCGGGAGAACTCCACGAGCAGTACTTC

j_gene: TRBJ2-1
v_gene: TRBV5-1
len: 15
d_gene: TRBD2
abundance: many
CDR3aa: CASSLTSGSYNEQFF
CDR3nt: TGCGCCAGCAGCTTGACTAGCGGGAGCTACAATGAGCAGTTCTTC